A selection of T cell receptor beta chains follows, all from one sample in a study of neurological immune-mediated disorders. TCRdb used MiXCR to reprocess the 5' RACE reads, holding one entry per CDR3 protein. The data show approximately 82,000 distinct CDR3 sequences, about 12% seen once. The sample comprised PBMCs. The receptors originated from a female donor with HTLV-1-associated myelopathy (HAM/TSP). Both conserved end residues are part of each CDR3. Fields, in order: CDR3 length, J gene, D gene, clone size, V gene, CDR3 DNA, CDR3 protein. A D gene is named only where the DNA matches it firmly. Clone size is shown for a subset of rows, as once, few, many or a class of expanded clone.

>14|TRBJ1-6|TRBD1|many|TRBV27
TGTGCCAGCAGAGGACAGGGTGGGAATTCACCCCTCCACTTT
CASRGQGGNSPLHF
>15|TRBJ2-7|.|.|TRBV6-5
TGTGCCAGCAGCTCAACTAGTGGGGCAATCTACGAGCAGTACTTC
CASSSTSGAIYEQYF
>13|TRBJ1-5|.|many|TRBV20-1
TGCAGTGCTAGAGTAGAGAGCGATCAGCCCCAGCATTTT
CSARVESDQPQHF
>13|TRBJ2-5|TRBD1|many|TRBV5-1
TGCGCCAGCAGCCGACAGGGACAAGAGACCCAGTACTTC
CASSRQGQETQYF
>14|TRBJ2-7|.|few|TRBV5-1
TGCGCCAGCAGCGTGCGGGGCCCCTCCTACGAGCAGTACTTC
CASSVRGPSYEQYF
>21|TRBJ2-2|TRBD2|many|TRBV7-9
TGTGCCAGCAGCCTCCCTCTTCGGACTAGCGGCGAGCTAGGGTACACCGGGGAGCTGTTTTTT
CASSLPLRTSGELGYTGELFF
>15|TRBJ1-1|.|many|TRBV5-1
TGCGCCAGCAGCTGGGGCCCGGGAGGGAACACTGAAGCTTTCTTT
CASSWGPGGNTEAFF
>16|TRBJ1-5|TRBD1|.|TRBV10-3
TGTGCCATCAGTGAGGGACAGGGCGGGAGCAATCAGCCCCAGCATTTT
CAISEGQGGSNQPQHF
>16|TRBJ2-5|TRBD2|many|TRBV4-2
TGTGCCAGCAGCCCTCGCAGCGGGGGGGCCTTGGAGACCCAGTACTTC
CASSPRSGGALETQYF
>14|TRBJ2-7|TRBD1|many|TRBV5-1
TGCGCCAGCAGCAAAACAGGGACAGTCTACGAGCAGTACTTC
CASSKTGTVYEQYF
>15|TRBJ2-1|.|many|TRBV5-1
TGCGCCAGCAGCTTCAGGGACACTCAGTACAATGAGCAGTTCTTC
CASSFRDTQYNEQFF
>12|TRBJ2-7|.|many|TRBV4-1
TGCGCCAGCAGCGCGGACAGCTCCGAGCAGTACTTC
CASSADSSEQYF
>14|TRBJ1-5|.|.|TRBV4-1
TGCGCCAGCAGCCAAGGCCTAAGGGGTCAGCCCCAGCATTTT
CASSQGLRGQPQHF
>12|TRBJ2-7|.|.|TRBV29-1
TGCAGCGCCATACCGGGGCCGGGGGAGCAGTACTTC
CSAIPGPGEQYF
>14|TRBJ2-4|TRBD2|few|TRBV28
TGTGCCAGCAGTCTCGGGGGGACTCGTGACATTCAGTACTTC
CASSLGGTRDIQYF
>13|TRBJ2-5|.|many|TRBV15
TGTGCTACCAGCAGAGGACAGTTAGAGACCCAGTACTTC
CATSRGQLETQYF
>15|TRBJ2-1|.|many|TRBV24-1
TGTGCCACCCGGGGTGGGGGGGGCCCCTACAATGAGCAGTTCTTC
CATRGGGGPYNEQFF
>14|TRBJ2-7|TRBD1|many|TRBV5-1
TGCGCCAGCAGCGGTACCGGGACAGGGGCCGAGCAGTACTTC
CASSGTGTGAEQYF
>14|TRBJ2-1|.|many|TRBV27
TGTGCCAGCAGTTTAGGGCGGCGGTTCAATGAGCAGTTCTTC
CASSLGRRFNEQFF
>14|TRBJ2-5|.|many|TRBV20-1
TGCAGTGCTAGAGATATGGCGGCCCAAGAGACCCAGTACTTC
CSARDMAAQETQYF
>13|TRBJ2-1|TRBD2|many|TRBV20-1
TGCAGTGCTAGAGGGCGGGGGTTAAATGAGCAGTTCTTC
CSARGRGLNEQFF
>16|TRBJ2-5|TRBD2|many|TRBV7-2
TGTGCCAGCAGCCCCTTGACTAGCGGGGGTAGGGAGACCCAGTACTTC
CASSPLTSGGRETQYF
>13|TRBJ1-5|.|few|TRBV12-3/TRBV12-4
TGTGCCAGCAAAGGGCGAGGAAATCAGCCCCAGCATTTT
CASKGRGNQPQHF
>14|TRBJ2-1|.|many|TRBV5-1
TGCGCCAGCAGCTCTCAGGGCGCCTACAATGAGCAGTTCTTC
CASSSQGAYNEQFF
>14|TRBJ2-3|.|many|TRBV5-5
TGTGCCAGCAGCTTGGAGCGGCGACAAGATACGCAGTATTTT
CASSLERRQDTQYF
>13|TRBJ2-7|.|many|TRBV28
TGTGCCAGCAGACATGACAGATCCTACGAGCAGTACTTC
CASRHDRSYEQYF
>15|TRBJ1-6|.|many|TRBV20-1
TGCAGTGCTAGAGATCCCGGACGGGGAAATTCACCCCTCCACTTT
CSARDPGRGNSPLHF
>15|TRBJ2-3|TRBD2|few|TRBV5-1
TGCGCCAGCAGTCTTGGACTAGCGGGGTCAGATACGCAGTATTTT
CASSLGLAGSDTQYF
>13|TRBJ2-7|TRBD1|many|TRBV6-6
TGTGCCAGCAGTACGGACAGGCTCTACGGGCAGTACTTC
CASSTDRLYGQYF
>14|TRBJ2-3|.|many|TRBV7-2
TGTGCCAGCAGCGCGGGGACTCCCACAGATACGCAGTATTTT
CASSAGTPTDTQYF
>14|TRBJ2-3|.|many|TRBV20-1
TGCAGTGCTAGGCTCACGATAAAAGGGGGTACGCAGTATTTT
CSARLTIKGGTQYF
>16|TRBJ2-7|.|many|TRBV6-5
TGTGCCAGCAGTTACGGGTTACGGGACGGCTCCTACGAGCAGTACTTC
CASSYGLRDGSYEQYF
>14|TRBJ2-1|.|many|TRBV10-3
TGTGCCATCAGTGCAGGGAGCTCCTACAATGAGCAGTTCTTC
CAISAGSSYNEQFF
>10|TRBJ2-1|.|.|TRBV28
TGTGCCAGCCATGGGCCAGAGCAGTTCTTC
CASHGPEQFF
>14|TRBJ2-7|TRBD2|many|TRBV5-1
TGCGCCAGCAGCCCTAAACGGACTAGCTACGAGCAGTACTTC
CASSPKRTSYEQYF
>14|TRBJ2-5|.|.|TRBV12-3/TRBV12-4
TGTGCCAGCAGTCCCAATTACTACGGCCAGACCCAGTACTTC
CASSPNYYGQTQYF
>15|TRBJ1-1|.|many|TRBV11-2
TGTGCCAGCAGAACTTTCAGGGGACCGAACACTGAAGCTTTCTTT
CASRTFRGPNTEAFF
>14|TRBJ2-1|TRBD2|.|TRBV12-3/TRBV12-4
TGTGCCAGCCCAGCTGGCGGGGGGGCCGGCGAGCAGTTCTTC
CASPAGGGAGEQFF
>17|TRBJ2-2|.|many|TRBV5-1
TGCGCCAGCAGCTCTGGACAGACCTCGTCCAACACCGGGGAGCTGTTTTTT
CASSSGQTSSNTGELFF
>15|TRBJ1-5|.|medium-sized|TRBV7-8
TGTGCCAGCAGCTTAGAACTGAGACGCGTTCAGCCCCAGCATTTT
CASSLELRRVQPQHF
>13|TRBJ1-6|.|few|TRBV5-1
TGCGCCAGCAGCTTGGGGGACCTTTCACCCCTCCACTTT
CASSLGDLSPLHF
>15|TRBJ2-2|TRBD1|many|TRBV15
TGTGCCACCAGCAGAGACGGGACAGAGTCCGGGGAGCTGTTTTTT
CATSRDGTESGELFF
>15|TRBJ1-5|TRBD1|many|TRBV5-8
TGTGCCAGCAGCTTTGGGACAGGGGAGGAGCAGCCCCAGCATTTT
CASSFGTGEEQPQHF
>18|TRBJ1-5|TRBD1|few|TRBV20-1
TGCAGTGCTAGAGAGGACAGGGTAGGTACCATGAGCAATCAGCCCCAGCATTTT
CSAREDRVGTMSNQPQHF
>16|TRBJ2-7|.|many|TRBV11-2
TGTGCCAGCAGCCCGGGGGTGGGGACGTCGACCTACGAGCAGTACTTC
CASSPGVGTSTYEQYF
>14|TRBJ2-7|.|many|TRBV4-1
TGCGCCAGCAGCCAAGCGGCGCGGTCCTACGAGCAGTACTTC
CASSQAARSYEQYF
>14|TRBJ1-4|.|medium-sized|TRBV5-1
TGCGCCAGCAGCTTGACAGGGAAGAGTGAAAAACTGTTTTTT
CASSLTGKSEKLFF
>15|TRBJ1-1|.|many|TRBV12-3/TRBV12-4
TGTGCCAGCAGCCATACCGACCAGGGTATGGGTGAAGCTTTCTTT
CASSHTDQGMGEAFF
>15|TRBJ2-2|TRBD2|.|TRBV3-1
TGTGCCAGCAGCCCCGGGACTAGAGACACCGGGGAGCTGTTTTTT
CASSPGTRDTGELFF
>13|TRBJ2-1|.|many|TRBV7-2
TGTGCCAGCAGCTACGGGGCCTACAATGAGCAGTTCTTC
CASSYGAYNEQFF
>15|TRBJ1-1|.|many|TRBV5-1
TGCGCCAGCACCAACACAGGGACGGCTAGGACTGAAGCTTTCTTT
CASTNTGTARTEAFF
>16|TRBJ2-4|.|.|TRBV7-9
TGTGCCAGCAGCTTAGAAGGCGGTCTAGCCAAAAACATTCAGTACTTC
CASSLEGGLAKNIQYF
>14|TRBJ2-3|.|many|TRBV24-1
TGTGCCACCAGTGACGGGACTCCCCCCCGGACGCAGTATTTT
CATSDGTPPRTQYF